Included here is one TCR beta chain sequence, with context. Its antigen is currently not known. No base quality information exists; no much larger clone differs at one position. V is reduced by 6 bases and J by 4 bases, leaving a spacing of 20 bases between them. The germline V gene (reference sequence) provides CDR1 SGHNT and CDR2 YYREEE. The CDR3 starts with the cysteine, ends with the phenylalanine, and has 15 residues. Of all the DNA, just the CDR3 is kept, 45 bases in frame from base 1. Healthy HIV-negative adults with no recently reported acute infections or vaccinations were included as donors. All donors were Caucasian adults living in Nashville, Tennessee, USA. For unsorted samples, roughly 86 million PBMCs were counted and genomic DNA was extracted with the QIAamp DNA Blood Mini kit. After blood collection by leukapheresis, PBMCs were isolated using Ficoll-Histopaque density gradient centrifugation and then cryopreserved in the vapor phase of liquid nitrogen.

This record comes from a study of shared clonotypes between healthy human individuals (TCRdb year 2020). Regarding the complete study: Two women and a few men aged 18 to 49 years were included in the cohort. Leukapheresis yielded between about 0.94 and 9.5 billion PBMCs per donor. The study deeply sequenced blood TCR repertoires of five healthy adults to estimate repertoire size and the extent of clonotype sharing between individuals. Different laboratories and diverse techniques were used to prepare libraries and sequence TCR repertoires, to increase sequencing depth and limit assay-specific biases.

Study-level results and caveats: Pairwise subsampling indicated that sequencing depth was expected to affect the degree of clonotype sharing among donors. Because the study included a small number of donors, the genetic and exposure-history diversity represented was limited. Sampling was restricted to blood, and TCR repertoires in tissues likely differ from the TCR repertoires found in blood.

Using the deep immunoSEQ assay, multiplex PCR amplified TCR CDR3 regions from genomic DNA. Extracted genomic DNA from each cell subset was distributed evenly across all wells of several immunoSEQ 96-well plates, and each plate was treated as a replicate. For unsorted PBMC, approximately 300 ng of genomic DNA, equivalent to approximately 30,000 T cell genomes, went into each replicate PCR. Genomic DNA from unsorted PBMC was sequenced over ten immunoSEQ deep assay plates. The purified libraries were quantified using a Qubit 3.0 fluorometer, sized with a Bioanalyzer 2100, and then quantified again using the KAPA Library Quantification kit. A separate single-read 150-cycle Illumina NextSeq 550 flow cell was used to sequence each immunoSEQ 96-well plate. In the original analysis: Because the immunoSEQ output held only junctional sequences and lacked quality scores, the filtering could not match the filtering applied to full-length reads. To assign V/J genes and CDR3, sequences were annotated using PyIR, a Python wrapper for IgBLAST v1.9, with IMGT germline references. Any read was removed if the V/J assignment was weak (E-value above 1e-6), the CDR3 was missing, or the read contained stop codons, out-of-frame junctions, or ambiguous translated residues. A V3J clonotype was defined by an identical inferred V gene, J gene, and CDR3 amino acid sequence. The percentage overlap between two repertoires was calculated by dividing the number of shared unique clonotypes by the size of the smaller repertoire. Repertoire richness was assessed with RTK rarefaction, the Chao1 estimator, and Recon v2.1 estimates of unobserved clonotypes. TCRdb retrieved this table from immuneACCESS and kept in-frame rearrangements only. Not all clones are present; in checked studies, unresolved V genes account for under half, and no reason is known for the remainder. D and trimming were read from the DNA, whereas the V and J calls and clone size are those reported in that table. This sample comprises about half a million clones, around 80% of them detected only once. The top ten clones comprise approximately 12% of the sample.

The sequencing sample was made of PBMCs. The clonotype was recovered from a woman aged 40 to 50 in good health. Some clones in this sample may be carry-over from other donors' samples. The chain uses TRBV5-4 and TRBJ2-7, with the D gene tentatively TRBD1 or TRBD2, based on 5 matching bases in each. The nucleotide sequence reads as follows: TGTGCCAGCATGGATTACCAGGGTAGAGGGTACGAGCAGTACTTC. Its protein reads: CASMDYQGRGYEQYF. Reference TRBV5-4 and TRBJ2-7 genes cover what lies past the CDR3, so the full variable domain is ETGVTQSPTHLIKTRGQQVTLRCSSQSGHNTVSWYQQALGQGPQFIFQYYREEENGRGNFPPRFSGLQFPNYSSELNVNALELDDSALYLCASMDYQGRGYEQYFGPGTRLTVT.